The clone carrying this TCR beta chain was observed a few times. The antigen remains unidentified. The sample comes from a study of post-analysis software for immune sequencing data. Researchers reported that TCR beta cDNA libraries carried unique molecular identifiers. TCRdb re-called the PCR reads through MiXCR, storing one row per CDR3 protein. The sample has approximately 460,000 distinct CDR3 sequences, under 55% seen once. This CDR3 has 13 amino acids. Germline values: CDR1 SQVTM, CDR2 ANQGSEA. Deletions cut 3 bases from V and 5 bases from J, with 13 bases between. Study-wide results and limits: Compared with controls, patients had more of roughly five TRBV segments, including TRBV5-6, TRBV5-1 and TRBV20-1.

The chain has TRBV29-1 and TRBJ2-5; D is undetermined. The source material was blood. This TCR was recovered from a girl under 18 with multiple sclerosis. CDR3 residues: CSVDLRFGETQYF. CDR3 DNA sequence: TGCAGCGTTGATTTGAGGTTTGGGGAGACCCAGTACTTC.